One sample yielded the 9 T cell receptor beta chains listed below, sequenced in a study of T cell changes during pregnancy in multiple sclerosis. Libraries were prepared by immunoSEQ multiplex PCR; TCRdb keeps only in-frame clonotypes and omits some of them. The sample contains around 39,000 clones, 80% to 95% of which appear only once. The sample in question was CD4+ T cells from peripheral blood mononuclear cells, obtained in the third trimester of pregnancy. Receptors originate from a female donor in good health, enrolled as a control in a pregnancy study.

The chain uses TRBV6-5 and TRBJ1-1; TRBD1 aligns across 8 bases. The trim removed 4 bases at V and 7 bases at J, leaving 14 bases unmatched. The length of the CDR3 is 16 residues. The V gene's germline CDR1 is MNHEY and CDR2 SVGAGI. The CDR3 DNA is TGTGCCAGCAGTTGGAGGCAGGGGGCTGCTCGGAGTGAAGCTTTCTTT. It specifies CASSWRQGAARSEAFF.

This chain links TRBV18 with TRBJ2-1, with 9 nucleotides matching TRBD2. The germline V gene encodes CDR1 KGHSH and CDR2 LQKENI. The length of the CDR3 is 19 residues. J was trimmed by 1 base and V by 1 base; bases with no gene match: 11. The CDR3 nucleotides are TGTGCCAGCTCACCACGGGAAGTAGCGGGGGATAGGTCCTACAATGAGCAGTTCTTC. Its protein product is CASSPREVAGDRSYNEQFF. Variable domain in full (rest from reference TRBV18 and TRBJ2-1): NAGVMQNPRHLVRRRGQEARLRCSPMKGHSHVYWYRQLPEEGLKFMVYLQKENIIDESGMPKERFSAEFPKEGPSILRIQQVVRGDSAAYFCASSPREVAGDRSYNEQFFGPGTRLTVL.

V is TRBV30 and J is TRBJ2-6, with D maybe TRBD1 (5 bases). The CDR3 runs 14 residues. The ends were cut back, 8 bases at V and 0 bases at J, with 11 bases in the middle. Per the germline V gene, CDR1 is GTSNPN and CDR2 is SVGIG (reference sequence). CDR3 amino acids: CARRGRSGANVLTF. CDR3 in DNA: TGTGCCCGAAGGGGCCGCTCTGGGGCCAACGTCCTGACTTTC.

The genes are TRBV9 and TRBJ2-5, with 8 nucleotides matching TRBD2. Germline CDR1 SGDLS, CDR2 YYNGEE. With 0 bases clipped from V and 4 bases from J, the junction kept 2 bases outside the gene matches. The CDR3 is 14 residues long. The CDR3: CASSVAGGAETQYF. DNA of the CDR3: TGTGCCAGCAGCGTAGCCGGGGGGGCAGAGACCCAGTACTTC.

This chain joins TRBV25-1 and TRBJ1-4; perhaps TRBD1 as D (6 bases). Trimming shortened V by 2 bases and J by 8 bases, and 21 bases separated the two germline ends. The CDR3 totals 17 residues. Germline-derived CDR1 and CDR2 are MGHDK and SYGVNS. CDR3 sequence reads: CASSEGAQRFRGEKLFF. The CDR3 nucleotides read TGTGCCAGCAGTGAAGGAGCCCAACGTTTTAGGGGGGAAAAACTGTTTTTT.

This clone was detected only once. V gene TRBV27 combines with J gene TRBJ1-1; unclear D gene. Germline V gene lookup returns CDR1 MNHEY and CDR2 SMNVEV (reference sequence). This CDR3 has 13 residues. The ends were cut back, 1 base at V and 4 bases at J, with 7 bases in the middle. The CDR3 region has the DNA TGTGCCAGCAGTTTATTTCGGGGCACTGAAGCTTTCTTT. Amino acids: CASSLFRGTEAFF.

Only one count was recorded for this clone. CDR3 loop: CASTKGQGNGYTF. The CDR3 region has the DNA TGTGCCAGTACCAAGGGACAGGGGAATGGCTACACCTTC. The chain has TRBV19 and TRBJ1-2; 10 positions match TRBD1. J was trimmed by 6 bases and V by 7 bases; bases with no gene match: 5. The length of the CDR3 is 13 residues. Germline V CDR1 and CDR2: LNHDA, SQIVND (reference sequence).

The gene calls are TRBV11-3 and TRBJ1-6; a possible D gene is TRBD1 (5 bases). CDR3 size: 13 residues. Germline lookup yields CDR1 SGHNT and CDR2 YENEEA. V was shortened by 4 bases and J by 9 bases, with 10 bases between the two germline ends. CDR3 DNA: TGTGCCAGCAGCTCGGACATTGCTTCACCCCTCCACTTT. Translating it yields CASSSDIASPLHF.

The DNA for the CDR3 is TGTGCCAGCAGCTTAACGACGACTAGCGGGGGCAGCACAGATACGCAGTATTTT. It translates to CASSLTTTSGGSTDTQYF. The rearrangement uses TRBV5-6 and TRBJ2-3; TRBD2 matches 12 bases. In germline, CDR1 is SGHDT, CDR2 YYEEEE. Trimming removed 2 bases from V and 0 bases from J; junction bases left unmatched: 7. This CDR3 comprises 18 residues.